This TCR beta chain was identified during a study of CD8 T cells in ankylosing spondylitis. Overall study results and limits: Past studies reported some motif variants in reactive arthritis synovial fluid and blood. Several highly homologous variants made up a TCR beta motif, and this motif appeared characteristic of ankylosing spondylitis blood.

The CDR3 consists of 14 residues. V was shortened by 6 bases and J by 8 bases, with 14 bases between the two germline ends. Germline V gene sequence: CDR1 MNHNS, CDR2 SASEGT. Concerning this clonotype itself: Its antigen is still unknown.

TCRdb analysed the 5' RACE reads with MiXCR anew, one entry per CDR3 protein. Of some 840,000 distinct CDR3 sequences listed, roughly 10% were seen once; the top ten hold more than 0.5%. This clonotype originated in a male donor with ankylosing spondylitis. The chain recombines TRBV6-1 with TRBJ1-6, with D maybe TRBD1 (5 bases). The sequenced material came from blood, either unsorted or a sorted T cell fraction (not recorded which). The CDR3 reads CASSLSRTYSPLHF. CDR3 nucleotide sequence: TGTGCCAGCAGCCTTTCGAGGACATATTCACCCCTCCACTTT.